Listed below are T cell receptor beta chains from one sample, sequenced in a study of cytomegalovirus exposure and HLA in healthy donors. TCRdb keeps only in-frame clones here, not all; method: immunoSEQ multiplex PCR. The sample records around 150,000 clones, approximately 79% being singletons. Sequenced: PBMCs. The source is a man aged 40-55 years in good health and CMV-seropositive. Both conserved end residues are part of each CDR3. The D gene is left open where the match is weak. Clone size is not always given. Where it is, it says once, few, many or a class for expanded clones.

abundance,d_gene,v_gene,len,j_gene,CDR3nt,CDR3aa
.,.,TRBV7-2,18,TRBJ2-1,TGTGCCAGCAGCCGCAACGTGGAGGGGCTGGCGCCCTACAATGAGCAGTTCTTC,CASSRNVEGLAPYNEQFF
.,.,TRBV7-9,14,TRBJ2-7,TGTGCCAGCAGCCCAGGGCCGGGACACTACGAGCAGTACTTC,CASSPGPGHYEQYF
.,.,TRBV5-4,12,TRBJ1-1,TGTGCCAGCAGCCCTAGCGACACTGAAGCTTTCTTT,CASSPSDTEAFF
.,.,TRBV6-4,13,TRBJ2-3,TGTGCCAGCAGTGAGGCTAGCACAGATACGCAGTATTTT,CASSEASTDTQYF
.,.,TRBV20-1,11,TRBJ1-1,TGCAGTGCTAGAGAGGGCAGCAAAGCTTTCTTT,CSAREGSKAFF
few,TRBD1,TRBV7-9,17,TRBJ1-6,TGTGCCAGCCGAAGGACAGGGGATAAGACCTATAATTCACCCCTCCACTTT,CASRRTGDKTYNSPLHF
.,TRBD1,TRBV27,14,TRBJ1-2,TGTGCCAGCAGTTTATCCTCCCCAGGGGGTGGCTACACCTTC,CASSLSSPGGGYTF
few,.,TRBV15,14,TRBJ1-1,TGTGCCACCACCCGCGGGGTCCCGAACACTGAAGCTTTCTTT,CATTRGVPNTEAFF
.,.,TRBV11-2,15,TRBJ2-7,TGTGCCAGCAGCTTCGATATGGGGCCCTCCTACGAGCAGTACTTC,CASSFDMGPSYEQYF
.,.,TRBV4-2,15,TRBJ2-2,TGTGCCAGCAGCGTGGAGGTCGGTAACACCGGGGAGCTGTTTTTT,CASSVEVGNTGELFF
.,TRBD2,TRBV11-3,17,TRBJ2-2,TGTGCCAGCAGCCTCAAGCGGGGACTAGCGGGGGCCGGGGAGCTGTTTTTT,CASSLKRGLAGAGELFF
.,.,TRBV7-2,14,TRBJ2-7,TGTGCCAGCAGCTCCTCCCGTTCTTCCTACGAGCAGTACTTC,CASSSSRSSYEQYF
.,.,TRBV16,19,TRBJ1-2,TGTGCCAGCAGCCAGGGCTTGAGTCCTGGGGGGTACGAGGACTATGGCTACACCTTC,CASSQGLSPGGYEDYGYTF
.,.,TRBV5-4,16,TRBJ1-5,TGTGCCAGCATTTCAGCCCGGGAGGGGCGAGGTCAGCCCCAGCATTTT,CASISAREGRGQPQHF
few,.,TRBV5-4,14,TRBJ1-1,TGTGCCAGCAGCTTGGACAGGGCGAACACTGAAGCTTTCTTT,CASSLDRANTEAFF
.,.,TRBV27,14,TRBJ1-5,TGTGCCAGCAGTTTATGGGGCAGCAATCAGCCCCAGCATTTT,CASSLWGSNQPQHF
.,.,TRBV5-1,17,TRBJ1-4,TGCGCCAGCAGCTGGGGGGGATTGTCTGATGACCATGAAAAACTGTTTTTT,CASSWGGLSDDHEKLFF
.,TRBD1,TRBV16,12,TRBJ1-2,TGTGCCAGCAGCTTACAGGGGGATGGCTACACCTTC,CASSLQGDGYTF
.,.,TRBV6-4,12,TRBJ1-5,TGTGCCAGCAAAACAGAGAATCAGCCCCAGCATTTT,CASKTENQPQHF
.,.,TRBV5-6,14,TRBJ2-2,TGTGCCAGCACCCCCCGAGGGAGGACCGGGGAGCTGTTTTTT,CASTPRGRTGELFF
.,TRBD2,TRBV29-1,12,TRBJ2-7,TGCAGCGCGCGGGGGGCATTCTACGAGCAGTACTTC,CSARGAFYEQYF
.,TRBD1,TRBV4-2,16,TRBJ2-2,TGTGCCAGCAGGGAAAAACAGGGGAGCGACACCGGGGAGCTGTTTTTT,CASREKQGSDTGELFF
few,.,TRBV28,14,TRBJ1-5,TGTGCCAGCCTTTTATCAGGGGGCAATCAGCCCCAGCATTTT,CASLLSGGNQPQHF
.,.,TRBV5-1,16,TRBJ1-6,TGCGCCAGCAGCTTGGGATCGAGCTCCTATAATTCACCCCTCCACTTT,CASSLGSSSYNSPLHF
.,.,TRBV20-1,11,TRBJ2-7,TGCAGTGCTAGGTTCTCAAACGAGCAGTACTTC,CSARFSNEQYF
.,TRBD1,TRBV27,14,TRBJ1-5,TGTGCCAGCAGTTTCGGACAGGGCGCCCAGCCCCAGCATTTT,CASSFGQGAQPQHF
few,TRBD1,TRBV5-5,15,TRBJ2-5,TGTGCCAGCAGCTTGGGACAGGGGTACCAAGAGACCCAGTACTTC,CASSLGQGYQETQYF
.,TRBD2,TRBV7-9,15,TRBJ2-3,TGTGCCAGCAGCTTCGACGGGGGGGCGGTAGATACGCAGTATTTT,CASSFDGGAVDTQYF
.,.,TRBV11-2,12,TRBJ2-5,TGTGCCAGCAGCCTAGGGGGGGATAGGGGGTACTTC,CASSLGGDRGYF
.,TRBD1,TRBV5-1,16,TRBJ2-3,TGCGCCAGCAGCCCGGACAGGGGTATCCCCACAGATACGCAGTATTTT,CASSPDRGIPTDTQYF
few,.,TRBV4-1,17,TRBJ1-6,TGCGCCAGCAGCCAAGATGCAGGACAAAACTATAATTCACCCCTCCACTTT,CASSQDAGQNYNSPLHF
.,.,TRBV7-8,13,TRBJ2-7,TGTGCCAGCAGCTCCAGGCTCAACTACGAGCAGTACTTC,CASSSRLNYEQYF
once,TRBD2,TRBV5-1,17,TRBJ2-7,TGCGCCAGCAGGTCAGGGGGACTAGCGGGGGCCTGGCGGGAGCAGTACTTC,CASRSGGLAGAWREQYF
.,TRBD1,TRBV14,14,TRBJ1-4,TGTGCCAGCAGCCCCGGAGGGGGCTTTGGAAAACTGTTTTTT,CASSPGGGFGKLFF
.,TRBD1,TRBV7-9,13,TRBJ1-2,TGTGCCAGCAGAACCGGGACAGACTATGGCTACACCTTC,CASRTGTDYGYTF
.,.,TRBV5-4,14,TRBJ1-1,TGTGCCAGCAGCTTACAGTCTTATCCGGGGGAAGCTTTCTTT,CASSLQSYPGEAFF
.,TRBD1,TRBV19,16,TRBJ2-3,TGTGCCAGTAGTTTGGGGACAGGGCGAAGCACAGATACGCAGTATTTT,CASSLGTGRSTDTQYF
once,.,TRBV19,10,TRBJ1-1,TGTGAGGGGCCGAACACTGAAGCTTTCTTT,CEGPNTEAFF
.,.,TRBV5-8,12,TRBJ1-2,TGTGCCAGCAGCTTGGGGCCAATTGGCTACACCTTC,CASSLGPIGYTF
few,.,TRBV9,15,TRBJ1-3,TGTGCCAGCAGCCCCGTGGGGGGTTCGGGAAACACCATATATTTT,CASSPVGGSGNTIYF
.,TRBD1,TRBV15,16,TRBJ1-5,TGTGCCACCAGCAGAGCCGGACAGGGAATGAACCAGCCCCAGCATTTT,CATSRAGQGMNQPQHF